This T cell receptor (beta chain) was documented in a study of CD8 T cells in Susac syndrome. A quantity of 0.5 to 1 ug RNA underwent reverse transcription using random hexamers. The immunoSEQ assay covered 54 Vbeta and 13 Jbeta segments for CDR3. TCRdb called the immunoSEQ multiplex PCR reads again in MiXCR, with one record for every CDR3 protein. The sample includes roughly 140,000 distinct CDR3 sequences, over 85% seen only once; the top ten take 0.27%. Controls were healthy donors chosen to match patients in age and sex. Purification of the CD8+ and CD4+ T cells relied on negative isolation, and TEMRA cells underwent FACS enrichment. Material for sequencing was CD8+ T cells from PBMCs. The clonotype originates from a human donor in good health.

CDR3 nucleotide sequence: TGTGCCAGCAGCGTAAGTCTAGCGGAAGGACGATCCTACAATGAGCAGTTCTTC. This gives the protein CASSVSLAEGRSYNEQFF. The V gene is TRBV9, the J gene TRBJ2-1, with 7 bases matching TRBD2. The CDR3 contains 18 residues. Germline V gene sequence: CDR1 SGDLS, CDR2 YYNGEE. With 1 base clipped from V and 1 base from J, the junction kept 11 bases outside the gene matches. The entire variable domain, with the rest obtained from reference TRBV9 and TRBJ2-1, is as follows: DSGVTQTPKHLITATGQRVTLRCSPRSGDLSVYWYQQSLDQGLQFLIQYYNGEERAKGNILERFSAQQFPDLHSELNLSSLELGDSALYFCASSVSLAEGRSYNEQFFGPGTRLTVL.